The 14 T cell receptor beta chains below come from one sample, sequenced in a study of blood T cell repertoires in COVID-19. Sequencing was performed with immunoSEQ multiplex PCR; in TCRdb, only in-frame clones are kept and a portion is missing. The profile shows fewer than 150,000 clones, approximately 90% of them singletons. Sequenced sample: peripheral blood. Every receptor here comes from a woman aged 45-60 years with acute or convalescent COVID-19.

This chain joins TRBV30 and TRBJ2-5; 7 nucleotides agree with TRBD1. CDR1 and CDR2 from the germline V gene are GTSNPN and SVGIG (reference sequence). V shed 5 bases and J 3 bases; nucleotides not matched to a gene: 3. The CDR3 is 12 residues long. The CDR3 sequence is CAWDRAEETQYF. The CDR3 nucleotides are TGTGCCTGGGACAGGGCCGAAGAGACCCAGTACTTC.

This chain connects TRBV5-4 to TRBJ2-2, with a possible D match to TRBD1 (5 bases). CDR1 SGHNT and CDR2 YYREEE come from the germline V gene (reference sequence). This CDR3 region has 15 residues. The V end was cut by 7 bases, the J end by 0 bases, with 13 bases between. DNA of the CDR3: TGTGCCAGCGGGGCCAGCAATACGAACACCGGGGAGCTGTTTTTT. Amino acids: CASGASNTNTGELFF.

The chain recombines TRBV27 with TRBJ1-6; D is ambiguous. V was pared by 2 bases and J by 0 bases, with 11 bases between. The germline V gene encodes CDR1 MNHEY and CDR2 SMNVEV (reference sequence). The CDR3 is 17 amino acids. In DNA form, the CDR3 reads TGTGCCAGCAGTTTACTGGGCAAGAGCTCCTATAATTCACCCCTCCACTTT. Translation: CASSLLGKSSYNSPLHF.

This chain links TRBV15 with TRBJ2-5, with 8 bases lining up with TRBD1. The CDR3 runs 15 residues. CDR1 and CDR2 (germline): LNHNV, YYDKDF (reference sequence). V dropped 4 bases and J dropped 1; count of bases not matched to a gene: 5. The CDR3 is CATSKGDRTQETQYF. The CDR3 DNA reads as TGTGCCACCAGCAAGGGGGACAGGACCCAAGAGACCCAGTACTTC.

The chain has TRBV30 and TRBJ2-7; a weak D match, TRBD1 (5 bases). The V end lost 0 bases, the J end lost 1 base, and 7 bases lay between the germline ends. This CDR3 contains 13 residues. CDR1 and CDR2 from the germline V gene are GTSNPN and SVGIG (reference sequence). The CDR3 spells CAWSVDTSYEQYF. CDR3 DNA: TGTGCCTGGAGTGTGGACACGTCCTACGAGCAGTACTTC.

The chain couples TRBV2 to TRBJ1-1, with TRBD1 matching 7 bases. The CDR3 length is 13 residues. Germline V CDR1 and CDR2: SNHLY, FYNNEI. With V trimmed by 4 bases and J by 5 bases, 4 bases remained unmatched. CDR3 sequence (DNA): TGTGCCAGCAGTGCTGACAGGGAAACTGAAGCTTTCTTT. The encoded protein is CASSADRETEAFF.

This chain connects TRBV5-6 to TRBJ2-2; 9 nucleotides align to TRBD2. After removal of 2 bases from V and 7 bases from J, the junction contained 9 bases not matched to a gene. Germline assignment: CDR1 SGHDT and CDR2 YYEEEE. The CDR3 spans 16 residues. CDR3 in amino acids: CASSFFTSGSHGELFF. In DNA, the CDR3 is TGTGCCAGCAGCTTTTTCACTAGCGGGTCCCACGGGGAGCTGTTTTTT. Supplemented by reference TRBV5-6 and TRBJ2-2, the full variable domain reads DAGVTQSPTHLIKTRGQQVTLRCSPKSGHDTVSWYQQALGQGPQFIFQYYEEEERQRGNFPDRFSGHQFPNYSSELNVNALLLGDSALYLCASSFFTSGSHGELFFGEGSRLTVL.

This chain links TRBV18 with TRBJ1-1, with D perhaps TRBD1 (6 bases). Deletions cut 2 bases from V and 11 bases from J, with 18 bases between. In germline, CDR1 is KGHSH, CDR2 LQKENI. The length of the CDR3 is 14 residues. The CDR3, as DNA: TGTGCCAGCTCACCAGGATCGGGGGGCGTGGGGGCTTTCTTT. Protein sequence: CASSPGSGGVGAFF.

The rearrangement links TRBV3-1 (or the pseudogene TRBV3-2) to TRBJ1-1; no clear D gene. The CDR3 extends over 13 amino acids. In germline, CDR1 is LGHDT, CDR2 YNNKEL (reference sequence). Trimming stripped 5 bases from V and 1 base from J, with 8 bases between. CDR3 coding DNA: TGTGCCAGCAGCAGGAGGGAGAACACTGAAGCTTTCTTT. Translating it yields CASSRRENTEAFF.

V usage is TRBV6-6 and J usage is TRBJ1-2; maybe TRBD1 (6 bases). This CDR3 is 15 amino acids long. V was clipped by 2 bases and J by 3 bases, with 13 bases between them. The germline V gene encodes CDR1 MNHNY and CDR2 SVGAGI (reference sequence). The DNA of the CDR3 is TGTGCCAGCAGTTACACCGGACAGTCGCACTATGGCTACACCTTC. Its translation is CASSYTGQSHYGYTF.

The chain uses TRBV28 and TRBJ2-7, with D maybe TRBD2 (6 bases). V was clipped by 6 bases and J by 4 bases, with 16 bases between them. The germline V gene has CDR1 MDHEN and CDR2 SYDVKM. The CDR3 runs 14 residues. The CDR3 region is CASRNRDSVYEQYF. CDR3 in DNA: TGTGCCAGCAGGAACCGGGACTCGGTATACGAGCAGTACTTC. The whole variable domain, filled in from reference TRBV28 and TRBJ2-7, reads DVKVTQSSRYLVKRTGEKVFLECVQDMDHENMFWYRQDPGLGLRLIYFSYDVKMKEKGDIPEGYSVSREKKERFSLILESASTNQTSMYLCASRNRDSVYEQYFGPGTRLTVT.

The chain employs TRBV6-2 or TRBV6-3 and TRBJ2-3, with TRBD1 matching 9 bases. The V gene's germline CDR1 is MNHEY and CDR2 SVGEGT. The CDR3 length is 18 residues. J was trimmed by 2 bases and V by 2 bases; bases with no gene match: 11. Here the CDR3 DNA reads TGTGCCAGCAGTTACCGAATCACGGGACAGGGAGTCACAGATACGCAGTATTTT. Protein product: CASSYRITGQGVTDTQYF.

V gene TRBV2 combines with J gene TRBJ1-2; the D gene is possibly TRBD1 (6 bases). The CDR3 is 14 amino acids. V was clipped by 1 base and J by 5 bases, with 11 bases between them. Germline loops: CDR1 SNHLY, CDR2 FYNNEI. This chain's CDR3 is CASSEGVQGYGYTF. The CDR3 bases are TGTGCCAGCAGTGAAGGTGTACAGGGATATGGCTACACCTTC.

The genes are TRBV19 and TRBJ1-1, with D maybe TRBD1 (5 bases). Germline V gene data show CDR1 as LNHDA and CDR2 as SQIVND (reference sequence). Trimming took off 5 bases at V and 1 base at J, with 17 bases between the two ends. CDR3 size: 16 residues. The CDR3 sequence is CASSRPWGIENTEAFF. The DNA of the CDR3 is TGTGCCAGTAGTCGCCCTTGGGGCATAGAGAACACTGAAGCTTTCTTT.